These 14 T cell receptor beta chains share one sample of origin, sequenced in a study of cytomegalovirus exposure and HLA in healthy donors. Vbeta (60) and Jbeta (13) primers were used in the PCR. Using immunoSEQ multiplex PCR, the repertoire was profiled, and TCRdb retains in-frame clones only, with some absent. The data hold over 65,000 clones, with around 79% observed a single time. The sequenced sample consisted of PBMCs. Receptors originate from a woman in her twenties or thirties in good health and CMV-seropositive.

The chain couples TRBV13 to TRBJ2-7, with 12 bases fitting TRBD2. This CDR3 region has 14 residues. CDR1 is PRHDT, CDR2 FYEKMQ, per germline (reference sequence). V was pared by 5 bases and J by 7 bases, with 6 bases of the junction left unmatched. In nucleotides, the CDR3 is TGTGCCAGCAGCCCACTCGGGACTAGCGGGGAGCAGTACTTC. Protein: CASSPLGTSGEQYF.

The chain links TRBV28 to TRBJ1-5, with D maybe TRBD1 (6 bases). There are 14 residues in the CDR3. Trimming stripped 8 bases from V and 4 bases from J, with 15 bases between. Germline-derived CDR1 and CDR2 are MDHEN and SYDVKM. The CDR3 coding sequence is TGTGCCAGCGGCCTGGACAGCCCAAATCAGCCCCAGCATTTT. The encoded protein is CASGLDSPNQPQHF. The entire variable domain, with the rest obtained from reference TRBV28 and TRBJ1-5, is as follows: DVKVTQSSRYLVKRTGEKVFLECVQDMDHENMFWYRQDPGLGLRLIYFSYDVKMKEKGDIPEGYSVSREKKERFSLILESASTNQTSMYLCASGLDSPNQPQHFGDGTRLSIL.

This clone was counted between two and nine times. The rearrangement joins TRBV5-1 to TRBJ1-5; D is unclear. Germline assignment: CDR1 SGHRS and CDR2 YFSETQ. This CDR3 comprises 14 residues. Trimming removed 0 bases at V and 2 bases at J, with 6 bases between. The CDR3 is CASSLGLGNQPQHF. The CDR3 coding sequence is TGCGCCAGCAGCTTGGGACTCGGCAATCAGCCCCAGCATTTT.

This clone was seen a single time. This sequence joins TRBV6-5 and TRBJ1-2; D is possibly TRBD1 (6 bases). CDR3 length: 14 residues. The germline gives CDR1 MNHEY, CDR2 SVGAGI. The V end was cut by 2 bases, the J end by 5 bases, with 12 bases between. CDR3 in amino acids: CASSYHRANYGYTF. The CDR3, as DNA: TGTGCCAGCAGTTACCACAGGGCGAATTATGGCTACACCTTC.

The DNA of the CDR3 is TGTGCCAGCAGGGACAGCCAAGAGACCCAGTACTTC. Protein product: CASRDSQETQYF. This chain uses TRBV6-5 with TRBJ2-5; D is perhaps TRBD1 (6 bases). Germline V gene data show CDR1 as MNHEY and CDR2 as SVGAGI. This CDR3 spans 12 amino acids. Trimming took 6 bases from V and 1 from J, leaving 6 bases between them.

The rearrangement joins TRBV25-1 to TRBJ2-7; 8 bases are a match to TRBD1. The germline CDR1 and CDR2 sequences are MGHDK and SYGVNS. The V and J ends lost 4 bases and 4 bases, in that order; junction bases with no gene match: 9. The CDR3 contains 15 residues. The CDR3: CASSGPDRVGYEQYF. Written as DNA, the CDR3 is TGTGCCAGCAGTGGGCCGGACAGGGTTGGGTACGAGCAGTACTTC.

In this sample, this clone turned up a few times. This sequence joins TRBV5-1 and TRBJ2-1; perhaps D is TRBD1 or TRBD2 (6 bases each). Germline CDR1 is SGHRS and CDR2 is YFSETQ. The V and J ends lost 7 bases and 6 bases respectively, with 17 bases between them. The CDR3 covers 14 residues. The CDR3: CASGLGGASNEQFF. The CDR3 nucleotides read TGCGCCAGCGGTTTGGGGGGCGCATCCAATGAGCAGTTCTTC.

A note on this clone: Likely a read error: the CDR3 ends without its conserved phenylalanine or tryptophan. V and J are TRBV28 and TRBJ1-5; D gene uncertain. The CDR3 consists of 12 residues. The V end was cut by 6 bases, the J end by 9 bases, with 12 bases between. CDR1 is MDHEN, CDR2 SYDVKM, per germline. The CDR3 loop reads CASRDPARPQHV. As DNA, the CDR3 is TGTGCCAGCAGAGACCCGGCTAGGCCCCAGCATGTT.

As to this clone: At one end the junction does not follow the germline gene, possibly because of a read error. V is TRBV5-1 and J is TRBJ1-1, with a weak D call TRBD1 (6 bases). There are 13 residues in the CDR3. CDR1 is SGHRS, CDR2 YFSETQ, per germline. CDR3 DNA: TGCGCCAGCAGCTCGGGGGGCCGGTCCGTTTTAAGCTTT. This codes for CASSSGGRSVLSF.

This clone was recorded only once. The genes are TRBV27 and TRBJ1-5; weak D call: TRBD1 (5 bases). The CDR3 is 13 amino acids. The germline V gene encodes CDR1 MNHEY and CDR2 SMNVEV (reference sequence). V lost 6 bases and J 5 bases, leaving 11 bases between the germline ends. This CDR3 is CASSPGGDQPQHF. For the CDR3, the DNA is TGTGCCAGCAGCCCCGGGGGGGATCAGCCCCAGCATTTT.

The chain links TRBV11-2 to TRBJ2-5; possible D gene TRBD1, 6 bases. The CDR3 contains 15 residues. V was cut by 4 bases and J by 5 bases, with 17 bases left in between. Germline loops: CDR1 SGHAT, CDR2 FQNNGV. The DNA for the CDR3 is TGTGCCAGCAGCTCAGCTTCAGGGGCCCTTGAGACCCAGTACTTC. Its translation: CASSSASGALETQYF.

This sequence joins TRBV19 and TRBJ2-3; possible D gene TRBD2, 6 bases. Germline V gene sequence: CDR1 LNHDA, CDR2 SQIVND (reference sequence). The length of the CDR3 is 14 residues. V lost 6 bases to trimming and J lost 5 bases, with 15 bases between them. The CDR3 bases are TGTGCCAGTAGCCCCCAACCCGGGGGAGATACGCAGTATTTT. It yields the protein CASSPQPGGDTQYF.

This clone was seen just once. The V and J genes are TRBV27 and TRBJ2-1; a possible D gene is TRBD1 (5 bases). CDR1 and CDR2 from the germline V gene are MNHEY and SMNVEV (reference sequence). This CDR3 is 14 amino acids long. Trimming left V 1 base short and J 9 bases short, with 13 bases between. CDR3 in DNA: TGTGCCAGCAGTTTATTGATGGGGCAGGGTGAGCAGTTCTTC. It yields the protein CASSLLMGQGEQFF.

This clone was observed a single time. The chain has TRBV7-8 and TRBJ2-2, with a possible D match to TRBD2 (6 bases). The CDR3 extends over 17 amino acids. Germline CDR1 is SGHVS and CDR2 is FQNEAQ. Trimming left V 5 bases short and J 5 bases short, with 21 bases between. The CDR3: CASSPRSHTGATGELFF. CDR3 in DNA: TGTGCCAGCAGCCCCCGTAGCCATACGGGAGCGACCGGGGAGCTGTTTTTT.